A selection of T cell receptor beta chains follows, all from one sample in a study of metastatic and nonmetastatic thyroid tumors. TCRdb reassembled clones from the PCR reads with MiXCR. The table lists around 15,000 clones, approximately 32% of them singletons, with roughly half in the top ten. The sample consisted of tumor tissue. The origin of the receptors is a male donor with papillary thyroid cancer or a benign thyroid nodule (not recorded which). Some clones in this sample may be carry-over from other donors' samples. Both conserved end residues are part of each CDR3. D genes are given only for firm matches. Rows give clone size only sometimes, using once, few, many, or a class for an expanded clone.

12	TRBV7-8	TRBD1	NA	TRBJ2-7	TGTGCCAGCAGCTTTGACAGGGTTGAGCAGTACTTC	CASSFDRVEQYF
17	TRBV20-1	TRBD2	many	TRBJ2-5	TGCAGTGCTAGGCCGTCTAGCGGGAGGGCCGGGACTGAGACCCAGTACTTC	CSARPSSGRAGTETQYF
13	TRBV2	NA	NA	TRBJ1-6	TGTGCCAGGTCCGGGCAGGGGAATTCACCCCTCCACTTT	CARSGQGNSPLHF
13	TRBV12-3/TRBV12-4	NA	few	TRBJ2-1	TGTGCCAGCAGTGACCGGGACGCCTGTGGGCAGTTCTTC	CASSDRDACGQFF
12	TRBV5-1	NA	NA	TRBJ1-3	TGCGCCAGCAGCTTGGCGGGGAACACCATATATTTT	CASSLAGNTIYF
15	TRBV20-1	TRBD2	NA	TRBJ2-1	TGCAGTCCAAGTAGCGGGAGGGCCGGGTACAATGAGCAGTTCTTC	CSPSSGRAGYNEQFF
15	TRBV4-2	TRBD1	many	TRBJ1-1	TGTGCCAGCAGCCAAGGGTGGGACAGTAACACTGAAGCTTTCTTT	CASSQGWDSNTEAFF
16	TRBV27	NA	NA	TRBJ2-6	TGTGCCAGCAGTCTAGCACCCGACTCTGGGGCCAACGTCCTGACTTTC	CASSLAPDSGANVLTF
15	TRBV20-1	NA	many	TRBJ2-1	TGCAGTGCCGGAGGGATCTTTGTCTCCTACAATGAGCAGTTCTTC	CSAGGIFVSYNEQFF
16	TRBV4-3	NA	once	TRBJ2-7	TGCGCCAGCAGCCAAGGGACCGGGACTTCCGACTACGAGCAGTACTTC	CASSQGTGTSDYEQYF
14	TRBV28	NA	NA	TRBJ1-2	TGTGCCCGCACCCTACTGGGGGCCTACTATGGCTACACCTTC	CARTLLGAYYGYTF
13	TRBV20-1	NA	many	TRBJ1-1	TGCAGTGCTAGAATCATCGGGAACACTGAAGCTTTCTTT	CSARIIGNTEAFF
15	TRBV5-4	NA	many	TRBJ2-2	TGTGCCAGCAGCTTCAGACAGGCTTCCACCGGGGAGCTGTTTTTT	CASSFRQASTGELFF
16	TRBV24-1	NA	few	TRBJ2-3	TGTGCCACCAGTGACCACGGGACTTCTCTCACAGATACGCAGTATTTT	CATSDHGTSLTDTQYF
14	TRBV28	NA	once	TRBJ1-5	TGTGCCAGCAGGCAACAGACTGGGCGTGGGACCCAGCATTTT	CASRQQTGRGTQHF
16	TRBV20-1	NA	NA	TRBJ2-2	TGCAGTGCTAGAGTCGGGATCAAAAGGGGAACCGGGGAGCTGTTTTTT	CSARVGIKRGTGELFF
16	TRBV6-1	TRBD1	medium-sized	TRBJ1-1	TGTGCCAGCAGTGAAATAGGACGACAGGGTTGCACTGAAGCTTTCTTT	CASSEIGRQGCTEAFF
15	TRBV5-5	NA	NA	TRBJ1-1	TGTGCCAGCAACTTGGATAGGCGTTTCAACTCTGAAGCTTTCTTT	CASNLDRRFNSEAFF
16	TRBV4-1	NA	medium-sized	TRBJ2-7	TGCGCCAGCAGCCAAGATCAAGGGTCGTTTCAGTACGAGCAGTACTTC	CASSQDQGSFQYEQYF
14	TRBV6-2/TRBV6-3	NA	few	TRBJ2-5	TGTGCCAGCACGCGCCTAATTCTAGGAGAGACCCAGTACTTC	CASTRLILGETQYF
14	TRBV11-3	NA	many	TRBJ1-2	TGTGCCAGCAGCTTAGATCTGACCAGCTATGGCTACACCTTC	CASSLDLTSYGYTF
16	TRBV11-3	TRBD2	NA	TRBJ2-5	TGTGCCAGCAGCTTAGTAGGCGGGAGGGCCGGGGAGACCCAGTACTTC	CASSLVGGRAGETQYF